Presented here are 10 T cell receptor beta chains from one specimen sequenced in a study of T-cell reconstitution after alpha-beta-depleted transplantation in children. TCRbeta library construction was performed incorporating unique molecular identifiers. TCRdb recomputed calls from the PCR reads with MiXCR, one row per CDR3 protein. The table shows 500,000 to 750,000 distinct CDR3 sequences, with 10% to 15% occurring only once. Sequenced here: PBMCs, mostly from graft donor cells, sampled 360 days after TCRalphabeta/CD19-depleted stem cell transplant. These receptors originate from a male patient aged 5 to 17 who had a stem cell transplant for acute myeloid leukemia, so the T cells may come from the graft donor.

This clonotype was detected only a few times. The rearrangement joins TRBV27 to TRBJ2-3; 12 bases are shared with TRBD2. V lost 4 bases to trimming and J lost 0 bases; unmatched junction nucleotides: 8. The CDR3 is 18 amino acids. The germline CDR1 and CDR2 sequences are MNHEY and SMNVEV (reference sequence). The DNA of the CDR3 is TGTGCCAGCAGTTACGGACTAGCGGGAACGACTAGCACAGATACGCAGTATTTT. It specifies CASSYGLAGTTSTDTQYF.

This chain connects TRBV24-1 to TRBJ2-3; tentatively, D is TRBD2 (5 bases). Per the germline V gene, CDR1 is KGHDR and CDR2 is SFDVKD. This CDR3 has 14 amino acids. V lost 5 bases and J lost 4, with 12 bases in between. The CDR3 region has the DNA TGTGCCACCAGTGCCCTTGAGGGAGCAGATACGCAGTATTTT. Translation gives CATSALEGADTQYF.

V and J are TRBV14 and TRBJ1-1, with TRBD1 identical over 7 bases. With 4 bases clipped from V and 1 base from J, the junction kept 3 bases outside the gene matches. This CDR3 region has 14 residues. CDR1 and CDR2 (germline): SGHDN, FVKESK. The CDR3 spells CASSPTGRNTEAFF. The CDR3 DNA follows: TGTGCCAGCAGCCCGACAGGGAGGAACACTGAAGCTTTCTTT. Full variable domain (remainder filled in from reference TRBV14 and TRBJ1-1): EAGVTQFPSHSVIEKGQTVTLRCDPISGHDNLYWYRRVMGKEIKFLLHFVKESKQDESGMPNNRFLAERTGGTYSTLKVQPAELEDSGVYFCASSPTGRNTEAFFGQGTRLTVV.

This clonotype has more than one count but fewer than ten. The V gene is TRBV29-1, the J gene TRBJ2-4; D is possibly TRBD1 (5 bases). In germline, CDR1 is SQVTM, CDR2 ANQGSEA. Trimming cost V 4 bases and J 1 base, with 11 bases left between them. The CDR3 sequence is 14 residues long. CDR3 nucleotide sequence: TGCAGCGTTGGTCACAAGGGGGCCAAAAACATTCAGTACTTC. This translates into CSVGHKGAKNIQYF. Variable domain in full (rest from reference TRBV29-1 and TRBJ2-4): SAVISQKPSRDICQRGTSLTIQCQVDSQVTMMFWYRQQPGQSLTLIATANQGSEATYESGFVIDKFPISRPNLTFSTLTVSNMSPEDSSIYLCSVGHKGAKNIQYFGAGTRLSVL.

This clonotype was observed many times. This chain connects TRBV6-5 to TRBJ1-4; D unclear. V was trimmed by 2 bases and J by 4 bases, leaving 8 bases between them. CDR3 size: 14 residues. In germline, CDR1 is MNHEY, CDR2 SVGAGI. The CDR3 protein is CASSYGALNEKLFF. As DNA, the CDR3 is TGTGCCAGCAGTTACGGAGCCCTTAATGAAAAACTGTTTTTT.

This sequence joins TRBV5-1 and TRBJ2-3, with 13 bases fitting TRBD2. The CDR3 sequence is 18 residues long. V lost 6 bases to trimming and J lost 6 bases; unmatched junction nucleotides: 16. Germline CDR1 is SGHRS and CDR2 is YFSETQ. The CDR3 is CASTVGAGLAGRSDTQYF. CDR3 bases: TGCGCCAGCACAGTCGGGGCGGGACTAGCGGGACGCTCGGATACGCAGTATTTT.

J is TRBJ2-1 and V is TRBV19; no clear D gene. The germline V gene has CDR1 LNHDA and CDR2 SQIVND (reference sequence). This CDR3 has 12 residues. V was clipped by 4 bases and J by 5 bases, with 6 bases between them. CDR3 nucleotide sequence: TGTGCCAGTAGTAAACGGAACAATGAGCAGTTCTTC. Translated: CASSKRNNEQFF.

This clonotype was counted a few times. J is TRBJ1-2 and V is TRBV9, with TRBD1 identical over 9 bases. Per the germline V gene, CDR1 is SGDLS and CDR2 is YYNGEE. The CDR3 spans 15 residues. V lost 3 bases and J lost 4; bases outside the gene matches: 7. The CDR3 loop reads CASSARTGAVYGYTF. The CDR3 coding sequence is TGTGCCAGCAGCGCACGGACAGGGGCTGTCTATGGCTACACCTTC. Full variable domain (missing parts from reference TRBV9 and TRBJ1-2): DSGVTQTPKHLITATGQRVTLRCSPRSGDLSVYWYQQSLDQGLQFLIQYYNGEERAKGNILERFSAQQFPDLHSELNLSSLELGDSALYFCASSARTGAVYGYTFGSGTRLTVV.

This clonotype was found a few times. An end of the junction does not agree with germline; a read error may underlie this. This chain connects TRBV7-7 to TRBJ2-1; 16 positions agree with TRBD2. The length of the CDR3 is 18 residues. Germline CDR1 SSHAT, CDR2 FNYEAQ (reference sequence). The CDR3 sequence is CASSLSEGLAGGNNEQFF. The CDR3 DNA sequence: TGTGCTAGCAGCTTGTCTGAGGGACTAGCGGGAGGGAACAATGAGCAGTTCTTC.

V usage is TRBV6-2 or TRBV6-3 and J usage is TRBJ2-2; the match to TRBD1 covers 12 bases. Trimming cost V 8 bases and J 7 bases; bases outside gene matches: 20. The CDR3 covers 19 residues. Per the germline V gene, CDR1 is MNHEY and CDR2 is SVGEGT. CDR3 sequence: CASRCRDRGPTGCVGELFF. CDR3 bases: TGTGCCAGCCGATGCCGGGACAGGGGGCCGACCGGTTGTGTCGGGGAGCTGTTTTTT.